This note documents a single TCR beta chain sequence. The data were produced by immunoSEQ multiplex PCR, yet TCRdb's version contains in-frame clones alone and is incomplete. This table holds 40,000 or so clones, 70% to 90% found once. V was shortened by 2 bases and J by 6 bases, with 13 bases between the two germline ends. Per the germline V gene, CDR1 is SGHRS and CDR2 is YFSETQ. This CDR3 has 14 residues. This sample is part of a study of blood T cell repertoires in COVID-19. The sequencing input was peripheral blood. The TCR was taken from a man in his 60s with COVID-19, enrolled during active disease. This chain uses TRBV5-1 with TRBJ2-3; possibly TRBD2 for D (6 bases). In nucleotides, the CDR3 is TGCGCCAGCAGCTTAACAGCGGGCCGGGATACGCAGTATTTT. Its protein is CASSLTAGRDTQYF.